This TCR beta chain was sequenced for a study of blood T cell repertoires in COVID-19. Germline assignment: CDR1 SGHNT and CDR2 YYREEE (reference sequence). Trimming removed 4 bases from V and 4 bases from J; junction bases left unmatched: 8. The CDR3 runs 15 residues. Per the original methods: How many nucleated cells were present was estimated from reference gene primer amplification. Sequenced by immunoSEQ multiplex PCR; TCRdb stores in-frame clones only, minus some. The V and J calls and the clone size are those of that table, but D and trimming were determined from the DNA. Here the sample spans roughly 250,000 clones, roughly nine tenths being singletons.

The J gene is TRBJ2-5, the V gene TRBV5-4; TRBD2 matches 9 bases. The source is a woman in her twenties or thirties with COVID-19, enrolled during active disease. The sequencing input was peripheral blood. The CDR3 region has the DNA TGTGCCAGCAGCCGTGGCGGGGGGGGAGGAGAGACCCAGTACTTC. Amino acid sequence: CASSRGGGGGETQYF.